Listed below are T cell receptor beta chains from one sample, sequenced in a study of cytomegalovirus exposure and HLA in healthy donors. The method was immunoSEQ multiplex PCR; TCRdb's version includes in-frame clones alone and lacks a portion of them. Among over 150,000 clones listed, approximately 88% were seen once. Sequenced input: PBMCs. These TCRs come from a boy between 2 and 15 years old in good health and CMV-seronegative. Each CDR3 is given with its conserved first and last residue. Each record gives: clone size, V gene, D gene, J gene, CDR3 DNA, CDR3 protein. D genes are given only for firm matches. Only part of the rows carry a size: once, few, many, or a class if the clone is expanded.

abundance: NA; v_gene: TRBV6-5; d_gene: NA; j_gene: TRBJ1-2; CDR3nt: TGTGCCAGCTACAGGTCACCCTATGGCTACACCTTC; CDR3aa: CASYRSPYGYTF
abundance: NA; v_gene: TRBV9; d_gene: TRBD2; j_gene: TRBJ2-7; CDR3nt: TGTGCCAGCAGCGTAGGGCTAGCGGGAGGGCCGATTGGAGAGCAGTACTTC; CDR3aa: CASSVGLAGGPIGEQYF
abundance: NA; v_gene: TRBV4-1; d_gene: TRBD2; j_gene: TRBJ2-7; CDR3nt: TGCGCCAGCAGCCAAGAGGGAGGAGCGGGAGGGCCCTACGAGCAGTACTTC; CDR3aa: CASSQEGGAGGPYEQYF
abundance: NA; v_gene: TRBV7-6; d_gene: NA; j_gene: TRBJ2-7; CDR3nt: TGTGCCAGCAGCTTAGCGGGACACTCCTACGAGCAGTACTTC; CDR3aa: CASSLAGHSYEQYF
abundance: NA; v_gene: TRBV5-1; d_gene: NA; j_gene: TRBJ2-7; CDR3nt: TGCGCCAGCAGCTTGGAGGACAGCATCTACGAGCAGTACTTC; CDR3aa: CASSLEDSIYEQYF
abundance: NA; v_gene: TRBV28; d_gene: NA; j_gene: TRBJ2-2; CDR3nt: TGTGCCAGCAAAGGACTTACCTTCACCGGGGAGCTGTTTTTT; CDR3aa: CASKGLTFTGELFF
abundance: NA; v_gene: TRBV4-1; d_gene: NA; j_gene: TRBJ2-7; CDR3nt: TGCGCCAGCAGCCAAGACCTCTCCTACGAGCAGTACTTC; CDR3aa: CASSQDLSYEQYF
abundance: NA; v_gene: TRBV29-1; d_gene: NA; j_gene: TRBJ2-5; CDR3nt: TGCAGCGTTGAAAGGCCAGGGAGGCAAGAGACCCAGTACTTC; CDR3aa: CSVERPGRQETQYF
abundance: once; v_gene: TRBV7-8; d_gene: TRBD1; j_gene: TRBJ1-2; CDR3nt: TGTGCCAGCAGCTTAGGTACAGGGGGCCTAACGCCTCAAAGTGGCTACACCTTC; CDR3aa: CASSLGTGGLTPQSGYTF
abundance: NA; v_gene: TRBV7-3; d_gene: NA; j_gene: TRBJ2-7; CDR3nt: TGTGCCAGCAGCTTAGCAGGGGATTCCTACGAGCAGTACTTC; CDR3aa: CASSLAGDSYEQYF
abundance: NA; v_gene: TRBV2; d_gene: TRBD1; j_gene: TRBJ2-7; CDR3nt: TGTGCCAGCAGGGGACAGGCGAGCTCCTACGAGCAGTACTTC; CDR3aa: CASRGQASSYEQYF
abundance: NA; v_gene: TRBV11-3; d_gene: TRBD1; j_gene: TRBJ2-2; CDR3nt: TGTGCCAGCAGCTTAGGTTGGGGACAGCTCACCGGGGAGCTGTTTTTT; CDR3aa: CASSLGWGQLTGELFF
abundance: NA; v_gene: TRBV11-2; d_gene: TRBD2; j_gene: TRBJ2-3; CDR3nt: TGTGCCAGCAACGACGGGGTAGCGGGAGTAGATACGCAGTATTTT; CDR3aa: CASNDGVAGVDTQYF
abundance: NA; v_gene: TRBV14; d_gene: NA; j_gene: TRBJ2-1; CDR3nt: TGTGCCAGCAGCCAAGATCGGGCGGGGAATGAGCAGTTCTTC; CDR3aa: CASSQDRAGNEQFF
abundance: once; v_gene: TRBV27; d_gene: TRBD2; j_gene: TRBJ2-7; CDR3nt: TGTGCCAGCAGTTTACCGGACGGATCGGGACTAGCGGGCTTCTCCTACGAGCAGTACTTC; CDR3aa: CASSLPDGSGLAGFSYEQYF
abundance: once; v_gene: TRBV14; d_gene: NA; j_gene: TRBJ2-3; CDR3nt: TGTGCCAGCAGCCAAGACAGTAGAGGAACAGATACGCAGTATTTT; CDR3aa: CASSQDSRGTDTQYF
abundance: NA; v_gene: TRBV13; d_gene: TRBD2; j_gene: TRBJ2-5; CDR3nt: TGTGCCAGCAGCACTGCCGGGGAGGGCGGGAGAAATAAGAGAAACCAGTACTTC; CDR3aa: CASSTAGEGGRNKRNQYF
abundance: NA; v_gene: TRBV5-1; d_gene: TRBD1; j_gene: TRBJ1-2; CDR3nt: TGCGCCAGTGCCGACAGGGAAGGATCTAACTATGGCTACACCTTC; CDR3aa: CASADREGSNYGYTF
abundance: NA; v_gene: TRBV18; d_gene: NA; j_gene: TRBJ1-1; CDR3nt: TGTGCCAGCTCAGTAACACCACCAACAATGAACACTGAAGCTTTCTTT; CDR3aa: CASSVTPPTMNTEAFF
abundance: once; v_gene: TRBV5-1; d_gene: TRBD1; j_gene: TRBJ2-7; CDR3nt: TGCGCCAGCAGACCTGACAGGGCCGAGCAGTACTTC; CDR3aa: CASRPDRAEQYF
abundance: NA; v_gene: TRBV25-1; d_gene: NA; j_gene: TRBJ1-1; CDR3nt: TGTGCCAGCACCGAAGGTCGCGGGGGCTACACTGAAGCTTTCTTT; CDR3aa: CASTEGRGGYTEAFF
abundance: NA; v_gene: TRBV25-1; d_gene: NA; j_gene: TRBJ1-5; CDR3nt: TGTGCCAGCAGTGAAGAGTGGGCGAGAAATAGCAATCAGCCCCAGCATTTT; CDR3aa: CASSEEWARNSNQPQHF
abundance: NA; v_gene: TRBV18; d_gene: TRBD2; j_gene: TRBJ2-5; CDR3nt: TGTGCCAGCTCTCAAAGGACTAGCGGGAGAGAGACCCAGTACTTC; CDR3aa: CASSQRTSGRETQYF
abundance: few; v_gene: TRBV6-1; d_gene: TRBD1; j_gene: TRBJ1-2; CDR3nt: TGTGCCAGCAGACCTACAGGGGGATCTGGCTACACCTTC; CDR3aa: CASRPTGGSGYTF
abundance: once; v_gene: TRBV6-9; d_gene: NA; j_gene: TRBJ2-7; CDR3nt: TGTGCCAGCAGTTACTGCCCCAGGGTTTCCTACGAGCAGTACTTC; CDR3aa: CASSYCPRVSYEQYF
abundance: NA; v_gene: TRBV27; d_gene: NA; j_gene: TRBJ2-3; CDR3nt: TGTGCCAGCAACCCATTTGGGACTTCCCCCCCAGATACGCAGTATTTT; CDR3aa: CASNPFGTSPPDTQYF
abundance: NA; v_gene: TRBV27; d_gene: TRBD1; j_gene: TRBJ2-7; CDR3nt: TGTGCCAGCAGTTTCCAATCGACAGGGGGCTTCGAGCAGTACTTC; CDR3aa: CASSFQSTGGFEQYF
abundance: NA; v_gene: TRBV7-8; d_gene: NA; j_gene: TRBJ1-5; CDR3nt: TGTGCCAGCAGCTTAGCGGGGGGGCACCAGCCCCAGCATTTT; CDR3aa: CASSLAGGHQPQHF
abundance: NA; v_gene: TRBV29-1; d_gene: TRBD1; j_gene: TRBJ1-2; CDR3nt: TGCAGCGTTCGGACAGGGGGCAACTATGGCTACACCTTC; CDR3aa: CSVRTGGNYGYTF
abundance: NA; v_gene: TRBV19; d_gene: TRBD1; j_gene: TRBJ2-7; CDR3nt: TGTGCCAGTAGTGTACGGGACAGCACCTACGAGCAGTACTTC; CDR3aa: CASSVRDSTYEQYF
abundance: NA; v_gene: TRBV19; d_gene: TRBD1; j_gene: TRBJ1-1; CDR3nt: TGTGCCAGTAGTTCCCGACAGGGGGCGACGCGCACTGAAGCTTTCTTT; CDR3aa: CASSSRQGATRTEAFF
abundance: once; v_gene: TRBV10-3; d_gene: TRBD1; j_gene: TRBJ2-7; CDR3nt: TGTGCCATCAGTGAGGCAGGGGGCCTCTACGAGCAGTACTTC; CDR3aa: CAISEAGGLYEQYF
abundance: NA; v_gene: TRBV28; d_gene: TRBD1; j_gene: TRBJ1-5; CDR3nt: TGTGCCAGCTTCCGACAGGGAAGCAATCAGCCCCAGCATTTT; CDR3aa: CASFRQGSNQPQHF
abundance: NA; v_gene: TRBV7-6; d_gene: NA; j_gene: TRBJ2-2; CDR3nt: TGTGCCAGCAGCCCCCAGGGGAAACCCGGGGAGCTGTTTTTT; CDR3aa: CASSPQGKPGELFF
abundance: NA; v_gene: TRBV11-2; d_gene: TRBD1; j_gene: TRBJ1-3; CDR3nt: TGTGCCAGCAGGGACTTAGAGGGGGCAGGTGGAAACACCATATATTTT; CDR3aa: CASRDLEGAGGNTIYF
abundance: NA; v_gene: TRBV7-9; d_gene: NA; j_gene: TRBJ2-5; CDR3nt: TGTGCCAGCAGCACCACCCGGGACTCTAGTCAAGAGACCCAGTACTTC; CDR3aa: CASSTTRDSSQETQYF
abundance: NA; v_gene: TRBV6-7; d_gene: NA; j_gene: TRBJ1-1; CDR3nt: TGTGCCAGCAGATCTCGACAGAACACTGAAGCTTTCTTT; CDR3aa: CASRSRQNTEAFF
abundance: NA; v_gene: TRBV30; d_gene: NA; j_gene: TRBJ2-7; CDR3nt: TGTGCCTGGAATTCGGGAACCTACGAGCAGTACTTC; CDR3aa: CAWNSGTYEQYF
abundance: NA; v_gene: TRBV10-3; d_gene: TRBD1; j_gene: TRBJ1-3; CDR3nt: TGTGCCATCAGTGAGCCTACAGGGGCCGGTGGAAACACCATATATTTT; CDR3aa: CAISEPTGAGGNTIYF
abundance: NA; v_gene: TRBV9; d_gene: NA; j_gene: TRBJ1-2; CDR3nt: TGTGCCAGCACCGAACTAATGGCGGGTGATGGCTACACCTTC; CDR3aa: CASTELMAGDGYTF
abundance: NA; v_gene: TRBV19; d_gene: NA; j_gene: TRBJ2-3; CDR3nt: TGTGCCAGTAGTATGCGGCGCTACACAGATACGCAGTATTTT; CDR3aa: CASSMRRYTDTQYF
abundance: NA; v_gene: TRBV21-1; d_gene: NA; j_gene: TRBJ1-5; CDR3nt: TGTGCCAGCGGTTTGGTACAACCCAATCAGCCCCAGCATTTT; CDR3aa: CASGLVQPNQPQHF
abundance: NA; v_gene: TRBV6-5; d_gene: NA; j_gene: TRBJ2-1; CDR3nt: TGTGCCAGCAGTTACTCGTGGGGGGACCCTTGGGATGAGCAGTTCTTC; CDR3aa: CASSYSWGDPWDEQFF
abundance: NA; v_gene: TRBV5-1; d_gene: TRBD1; j_gene: TRBJ2-7; CDR3nt: TGCGCCAGCAGCAAGGGACAGGTGGCCGAGCAGTACTTC; CDR3aa: CASSKGQVAEQYF
abundance: NA; v_gene: TRBV5-1; d_gene: NA; j_gene: TRBJ2-5; CDR3nt: TGCGCCAGCAGCGGGGGAGGTCTAGTCGGGACCCAGTACTTC; CDR3aa: CASSGGGLVGTQYF
abundance: NA; v_gene: TRBV10-1; d_gene: NA; j_gene: TRBJ1-1; CDR3nt: TGCGCCAGCAGTGAGGGGGACAACATGAACACTGAAGCTTTCTTT; CDR3aa: CASSEGDNMNTEAFF
abundance: NA; v_gene: TRBV11-2; d_gene: TRBD2; j_gene: TRBJ2-7; CDR3nt: TGTGCCAGCAGCCCACCGGGACTAGCGACCGAGCAGTACTTC; CDR3aa: CASSPPGLATEQYF
abundance: NA; v_gene: TRBV6-1; d_gene: NA; j_gene: TRBJ1-2; CDR3nt: TGTGCCAGCAACGGGAACAGGGATTTAGGAGGCTACACCTTC; CDR3aa: CASNGNRDLGGYTF
abundance: NA; v_gene: TRBV2; d_gene: NA; j_gene: TRBJ1-1; CDR3nt: TGTGCCAGCAGTGAAGAGGGGGTCGACTCTGAAGCTTTCTTT; CDR3aa: CASSEEGVDSEAFF
abundance: NA; v_gene: TRBV25-1; d_gene: TRBD2; j_gene: TRBJ2-3; CDR3nt: TGTGCCAGCAGTGAACTAAGAGCCAGCGGGAGGAGCACAGATACGCAGTATTTT; CDR3aa: CASSELRASGRSTDTQYF
abundance: NA; v_gene: TRBV28; d_gene: NA; j_gene: TRBJ1-2; CDR3nt: TGTGCCAGCAGTCCCACAGGTGAAGACTATGGCTACACCTTC; CDR3aa: CASSPTGEDYGYTF
abundance: NA; v_gene: TRBV6-5; d_gene: NA; j_gene: TRBJ2-5; CDR3nt: TGTGCCAGCAGTTACGTCTCGGGGGGCGCCTGGGAGACCCAGTACTTC; CDR3aa: CASSYVSGGAWETQYF
abundance: NA; v_gene: TRBV13; d_gene: TRBD2; j_gene: TRBJ2-7; CDR3nt: TGTGCCAGCAGCTTTCGGGGGGCCTACGAGCAGTACTTC; CDR3aa: CASSFRGAYEQYF
abundance: NA; v_gene: TRBV27; d_gene: NA; j_gene: TRBJ2-7; CDR3nt: TGTGCCAGCAGTTTCCGGTCAGGCTACGAGCAGTACTTC; CDR3aa: CASSFRSGYEQYF
abundance: NA; v_gene: TRBV29-1; d_gene: TRBD2; j_gene: TRBJ2-5; CDR3nt: TGCAGCGTGGATTCCCCCAGCGGGAGCGGGCCCTTAGAGACCCAGTACTTC; CDR3aa: CSVDSPSGSGPLETQYF
abundance: few; v_gene: TRBV15; d_gene: NA; j_gene: TRBJ2-2; CDR3nt: TGTGCCACCACCATTGGAAGGAGCACCGGGGAGCTGTTTTTT; CDR3aa: CATTIGRSTGELFF
abundance: NA; v_gene: TRBV7-9; d_gene: NA; j_gene: TRBJ2-7; CDR3nt: TGTGCCAGCAGCGGAGGGGACAGACCCTACGAGCAGTACTTC; CDR3aa: CASSGGDRPYEQYF
abundance: few; v_gene: TRBV5-4; d_gene: NA; j_gene: TRBJ1-3; CDR3nt: TGTGCCAGCAGCCGTGGACAGCCGGCGGGAAACACCATATATTTT; CDR3aa: CASSRGQPAGNTIYF
abundance: NA; v_gene: TRBV19; d_gene: TRBD1; j_gene: TRBJ2-3; CDR3nt: TGTGCCAGTAGGACGGGACAGAAAACAGATACGCAGTATTTT; CDR3aa: CASRTGQKTDTQYF
abundance: NA; v_gene: TRBV28; d_gene: NA; j_gene: TRBJ1-5; CDR3nt: TGTGCCAGCAGTTCCGTCCCAGGGGCCAGCAATCAGCCCCAGCATTTT; CDR3aa: CASSSVPGASNQPQHF